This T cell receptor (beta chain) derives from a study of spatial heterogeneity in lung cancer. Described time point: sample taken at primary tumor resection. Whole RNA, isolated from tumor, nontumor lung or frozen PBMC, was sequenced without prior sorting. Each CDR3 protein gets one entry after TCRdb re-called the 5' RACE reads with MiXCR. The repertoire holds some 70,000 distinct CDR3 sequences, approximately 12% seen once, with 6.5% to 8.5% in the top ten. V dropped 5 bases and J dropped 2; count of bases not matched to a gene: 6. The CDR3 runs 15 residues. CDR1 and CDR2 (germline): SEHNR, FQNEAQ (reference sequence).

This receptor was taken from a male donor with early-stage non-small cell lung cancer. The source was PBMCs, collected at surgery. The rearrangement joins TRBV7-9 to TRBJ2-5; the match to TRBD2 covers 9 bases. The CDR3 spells CASSPVAGGQETQYF. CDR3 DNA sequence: TGTGCCAGCAGCCCCGTGGCGGGAGGGCAAGAGACCCAGTACTTC. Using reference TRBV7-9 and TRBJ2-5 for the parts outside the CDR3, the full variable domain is DTGVSQNPRHKITKRGQNVTFRCDPISEHNRLYWYRQTLGQGPEFLTYFQNEAQLEKSRLLSDRFSAERPKGSFSTLEIQRTEQGDSAMYLCASSPVAGGQETQYFGPGTRLLVL.